The 19 T cell receptor beta chains in this list originate from one sample, sequenced in a study of T-cell memory formation after mild COVID-19. TCRdb fed the 5' RACE reads into MiXCR, producing one record per CDR3 protein. This table has 250,000 to 300,000 distinct CDR3 sequences, under 20% appearing once. The sample consisted of PBMCs or a T cell subset sorted from them (not recorded which). These receptors were obtained from a man aged 18 to 30 who had mild COVID-19 (a few samples of this study predate the infection). Cell type and time point are not known.

The chain couples TRBV12-3 or TRBV12-4 to TRBJ2-5; 9 nucleotides match TRBD2. This CDR3 has 15 amino acids. V dropped 1 base and J dropped 7; count of bases not matched to a gene: 7. CDR3 amino acids: CASSLGGGASGTQYF. The CDR3 nucleotides read TGTGCCAGCAGTTTAGGCGGGGGGGCCTCGGGGACCCAGTACTTC.

This clonotype was seen a handful of times. The V call is TRBV4-2, the J call TRBJ2-1; tentatively, D is TRBD2 (6 bases). Trimming removed 3 bases from V and 5 bases from J, with 20 bases in between. CDR3 length: 17 amino acids. The germline V gene has CDR1 LGHNA and CDR2 YNFKEQ. The CDR3 DNA reads as TGTGCCAGCAGCCAGGAAGGGACTTGGCGACGCGACAATGAGCAGTTCTTC. Translating gives CASSQEGTWRRDNEQFF.

V and J are TRBV15 and TRBJ2-5; D is unclear. This CDR3 is built from 12 residues. Germline assignment: CDR1 LNHNV and CDR2 YYDKDF (reference sequence). The V and J ends lost 1 base and 4 bases respectively, with 4 bases between them. CDR3 in DNA: TGTGCCACCAGCAGAGTGCGAGAGACCCAGTACTTC. Translating it yields CATSRVRETQYF. The full variable domain, rest sourced from reference TRBV15 and TRBJ2-5, is DAMVIQNPRYQVTQFGKPVTLSCSQTLNHNVMYWYQQKSSQAPKLLFHYYDKDFNNEADTPDNFQSRRPNTSFCFLDIRSPGLGDTAMYLCATSRVRETQYFGPGTRLLVL.

This clonotype was counted between two and nine times. The genes are TRBV7-6 and TRBJ2-7; D gene uncertain. Trimming left V 4 bases short and J 5 bases short, with 12 bases between. Per germline, CDR1 SGHVS and CDR2 FNYEAQ. The CDR3 length is 13 residues. CDR3 nucleotides: TGTGCCAGCAGCTCCTACCGCGTGAACGAGCAGTACTTC. Translation: CASSSYRVNEQYF.

This clonotype turned up a few times. This could be a read error, since a much larger clone is one nucleotide away. In DNA, the CDR3 is TGTGCCAGCAGTTATGGAGGCCATAGTAATTCACCCCTCCACTTT. Translated, it gives CASSYGGHSNSPLHF. The rearrangement joins TRBV6-5 to TRBJ1-6; D gene unclear. The germline CDR1 and CDR2 sequences are MNHEY and SVGAGI. V lost 3 bases, J lost 6 bases, and 12 bases lay in between. The CDR3 covers 15 residues.

V is TRBV5-1 and J is TRBJ2-3; the match to TRBD2 covers 10 bases. This CDR3 has 16 amino acids. The junction had 9 bases not matched to a gene; V was cut back by 3 bases and J by 5 bases. Germline lookup yields CDR1 SGHRS and CDR2 YFSETQ. CDR3 DNA sequence: TGCGCCAGCAGCTCGAGAATAGCGGGGGGTGGAGATACGCAGTATTTT. As protein: CASSSRIAGGGDTQYF.

The chain employs TRBV4-1 and TRBJ1-1; TRBD1 aligns across 8 bases. The CDR3 sequence is 14 residues long. Germline values: CDR1 MGHRA, CDR2 YSYEKL. Unmatched junction bases numbered 2, after V lost 2 bases and J lost 3 bases. CDR3 sequence: CASSQRGQDTEAFF. As DNA, the CDR3 is TGCGCCAGCAGCCAAAGGGGACAGGACACTGAAGCTTTCTTT.

This chain joins TRBV11-2 and TRBJ1-1; D gene ambiguous. The CDR3 is made up of 12 amino acids. Per germline, CDR1 SGHAT and CDR2 FQNNGV. V lost 4 bases, J lost 7 bases, and 10 bases lay in between. CDR3 loop: CASSSLSVEAFF. As DNA, the CDR3 is TGTGCCAGCAGCTCCCTCAGCGTTGAAGCTTTCTTT.

This clonotype was seen ten or more times. The genes are TRBV5-5 and TRBJ1-1, with a weak D call TRBD1 (6 bases). The CDR3 totals 14 residues. The V gene lost 1 base and the J gene lost 4 bases, with 11 bases spanning the gap. CDR1 and CDR2 from the germline V gene are SGHKS and YYEKEE (reference sequence). CDR3 protein: CASSLQGWSTEAFF. The CDR3 nucleotides are TGTGCCAGCAGCTTGCAGGGGTGGTCCACTGAAGCTTTCTTT.

The table lists this clonotype with a few counts. This rearrangement joins TRBV25-1 to TRBJ1-1, with a weak D call TRBD1 (5 bases). There are 13 residues in the CDR3. The V gene lost 7 bases and the J gene lost 1 base, with 10 bases spanning the gap. In germline, CDR1 is MGHDK, CDR2 SYGVNS. CDR3 residues: CASKGQRNTEAFF. The CDR3 DNA is TGTGCCAGCAAGGGGCAGCGGAACACTGAAGCTTTCTTT.

This clonotype showed up just a few times. This chain links TRBV18 with TRBJ2-7, with 11 bases aligning to TRBD1. V dropped 1 base and J dropped 0; count of bases not matched to a gene: 2. Germline-derived CDR1 and CDR2 are KGHSH and LQKENI. There are 16 residues in the CDR3. DNA for the CDR3: TGTGCCAGCTCACCACGGGACAGGGGGAGCTCCTACGAGCAGTACGTC. Translating it yields CASSPRDRGSSYEQYV.

This clonotype showed up just a few times. The genes are TRBV7-2 and TRBJ2-2, with 10 bases aligning to TRBD2. Germline V gene lookup returns CDR1 SGHTA and CDR2 FQGNSA. This CDR3 is 13 amino acids long. V trimming: 11 bases; J trimming: 1 base; junction bases outside the gene matches: 1. The CDR3 DNA reads as TGTGCCGGACTAGCGGAGAACACCGGGGAGCTGTTTTTT. Protein sequence: CAGLAENTGELFF.

The chain is built from TRBV7-9 and TRBJ2-2; 13 bases are a match to TRBD2. Trimming took 4 bases from V and 4 from J; bases not matched to a gene: 9. From germline, CDR1 is SEHNR and CDR2 FQNEAQ (reference sequence). The length of the CDR3 is 18 residues. CDR3 region: CASSYPLAGGPGTGELFF. The CDR3 DNA is TGTGCCAGCAGCTACCCACTAGCGGGGGGGCCAGGCACCGGGGAGCTGTTTTTT.

The chain employs TRBV11-2 and TRBJ2-1; 9 nucleotides match TRBD1. After removal of 5 bases from V and 4 bases from J, the junction contained 6 bases not matched to a gene. CDR1 SGHAT and CDR2 FQNNGV come from the germline V gene. The CDR3 contains 15 residues. DNA for the CDR3: TGTGCCAGCAGCATCCGACAGGGGGAGTACAATGAGCAGTTCTTC. Translated: CASSIRQGEYNEQFF.

This clonotype was counted only a few times. The gene calls are TRBV7-8 and TRBJ2-1; the match to TRBD1 covers 7 bases. CDR1 and CDR2 from the germline V gene are SGHVS and FQNEAQ. J gave up 0 bases and V 5 bases, and 7 bases lay outside the gene matches. This CDR3 has 16 amino acids. In DNA form, the CDR3 reads TGTGCCAGCAGCGTCGATGGGACAGCCTCCTACAATGAGCAGTTCTTC. It is translated as CASSVDGTASYNEQFF.

In this sample, this clonotype turned up many times. The V gene is TRBV5-1, the J gene TRBJ1-1, with D tentatively TRBD1 (5 bases). Deletions cut 0 bases from V and 4 bases from J, with 7 bases between. The CDR3 contains 13 residues. Germline loops: CDR1 SGHRS, CDR2 YFSETQ. Written as DNA, the CDR3 is TGCGCCAGCAGCTTGGTAAGGGGCACTGAAGCTTTCTTT. Its translation is CASSLVRGTEAFF.

This sequence joins TRBV23-1 and TRBJ2-3, with D perhaps matching TRBD2 (5 bases). TRBV23-1 is filed as an ORF, its function uncertain. The CDR3 contains 16 residues. Trimming took off 4 bases at V and 3 bases at J, with 17 bases between the two ends. The CDR3 DNA is TGCGCCAGCAGTCCTTGGGCAGGAGAGGGTACAGATACGCAGTATTTT. It specifies CASSPWAGEGTDTQYF.

This chain joins TRBV29-1 and TRBJ1-3, with TRBD1 identical over 10 bases. The germline V gene encodes CDR1 SQVTM and CDR2 ANQGSEA. V shed 7 bases, J shed 8 bases, and the junction held 5 bases outside the gene matches. The CDR3 consists of 12 residues. The CDR3 sequence: CSAGQGEHTIYF. The DNA for the CDR3 is TGCAGCGCCGGACAGGGGGAGCACACCATATATTTT.

This rearrangement joins TRBV5-5 to TRBJ2-7; D gene ambiguous. V lost 4 bases to trimming and J lost 6 bases, with 11 bases between them. The germline gives CDR1 SGHKS, CDR2 YYEKEE (reference sequence). The CDR3 totals 12 residues. The CDR3 DNA sequence: TGTGCCAGCAGCCACTTGGGTGGCGAGCAGTACGTC. The encoded protein is CASSHLGGEQYV.